Sequencing of this T cell receptor (beta chain) was carried out in a study of blood T cell repertoires in COVID-19. Study information: Material from acute and convalescent COVID-19 was sourced from the United States, Italy and Spain. T cells, B-cell-depleted T cells, or PBMCs provided the cDNA or gDNA that served as material.

CDR1 and CDR2 from the germline V gene are LNHDA and SQIVND (reference sequence). V lost 6 bases, J lost 8 bases, and 5 bases stayed unmatched. CDR3 length: 14 amino acids. In the authors' methods: From reference gene primer amplification, estimates of nucleated cell counts were derived. TCRdb's copy holds only in-frame clones and misses some; the assay was immunoSEQ multiplex PCR. D and trimming come from the DNA, and the V and J calls and clone size come from that table. The sample lists 210,000 or so clones, around 80% seen once, with 2.5% to 3% in the top ten. This chain uses TRBV19 with TRBJ1-4; 11 nucleotides align to TRBD1. Sequencing used peripheral blood. The TCR comes from an elderly woman with active or convalescent COVID-19. The CDR3, as DNA: TGTGCCAGTAGGGACAGGGGGCGCGGCGAAAAACTGTTTTTT. Translated, it gives CASRDRGRGEKLFF.